This T cell receptor (beta chain) is drawn from a study of CD8 T cells in Susac syndrome. In the study overall: Blood was drawn from patients with Susac syndrome. At that point, they were therapy-naive, on corticosteroids, or on intravenous immunoglobulin alone.

Per the germline V gene, CDR1 is SGHNT and CDR2 is YYREEE (reference sequence). The length of the CDR3 is 12 residues. V dropped 6 bases and J dropped 6 bases, with 9 bases sitting between them. From blood CD8+ and CD4+ T cells, TCR beta sequences were generated. Reverse transcription of about 0.45 to 1 ug RNA was carried out with random hexamers. MiXCR, run by TCRdb on the immunoSEQ multiplex PCR reads, gives a single entry per CDR3 protein. The sample records about 81,000 distinct CDR3 sequences, around 94% being singletons. The chain uses TRBV5-4 and TRBJ2-2; D gene uncertain. Sequenced input: CD8+ T cells from PBMCs. This TCR derives from a human donor with Susac syndrome. CDR3 coding DNA: TGTGCCAGCACCATGGCGTCCGGGGAGCTGTTTTTT. Protein product: CASTMASGELFF.